Sequencing of this T cell receptor beta chain was carried out in a study of T cell responses to AZD1222 COVID-19 vaccine. Study outcomes and limitations: Clonal diversity may have been underestimated in mostly white British donors.

The method was immunoSEQ multiplex PCR; TCRdb's version includes in-frame clones alone and lacks a portion of them. Among some 150,000 clones listed, roughly 85% were seen once. A note on this clone: Its antigen is not identified.

The germline V gene encodes CDR1 MNHNS and CDR2 SASEGT. This CDR3 has 18 residues. Trimming pared 2 bases from V and 0 bases from J, leaving 17 bases between. The material was peripheral blood, obtained 28 days after the second dose of the MenACWY control vaccine. The rearrangement joins TRBV6-1 to TRBJ1-5; the D is unclear. The sequence derives from an adult who received the MenACWY meningococcal vaccine as a control. CDR3 region: CASSESGASPYSNQPQHF. DNA of the CDR3: TGTGCCAGCAGTGAATCGGGAGCCAGTCCCTATAGCAATCAGCCCCAGCATTTT.